The clone carrying this T cell receptor (beta chain) appeared a single time. This entry is derived from a study of tumor-infiltrating lymphocytes in primary liver carcinoma. Study-level information: Samples returned roughly 3.5 to 8 million productive TCRbeta reads, a yield that was similar across tissue types.

It was from approximately 22-30 mg of unsorted bulk tissue that RNA and DNA were co-extracted. Per tumor, sampling covered five separate regions. Total RNA (roughly 550 ng) served as template for TCR beta cDNA synthesis primed by a constant-region primer. Employing slightly modified ARM-PCR, three nested multiplex PCR rounds were run, and these gave rise to the TCR beta libraries. In the first two PCR rounds, TRBV1-TRBV30 forward primers were paired with a C-beta reverse primer, and each round lasted roughly 10 cycles. TCRdb re-derived calls from the multiplex PCR reads in MiXCR, one entry per CDR3 protein. Of more than 70,000 distinct CDR3 sequences listed, 65% to 80% were seen once; the top ten hold roughly a fifth. The CDR3 spans 13 residues. Deletions cut 9 bases from V and 2 bases from J, with 12 bases between.

The chain employs TRBV12-3 or TRBV12-4 and TRBJ2-3, with D unclear. Material for sequencing was liver tumor tissue from sampling region 1. The subset here: tumor region T1, superior pole. The TCR comes from a man in his forties or fifties with primary liver carcinoma and hepatitis B virus infection. In DNA, the CDR3 is TGTGCCAGTGGTCAGGAGATCACAGATACGCAGTATTTT. Protein sequence: CASGQEITDTQYF.